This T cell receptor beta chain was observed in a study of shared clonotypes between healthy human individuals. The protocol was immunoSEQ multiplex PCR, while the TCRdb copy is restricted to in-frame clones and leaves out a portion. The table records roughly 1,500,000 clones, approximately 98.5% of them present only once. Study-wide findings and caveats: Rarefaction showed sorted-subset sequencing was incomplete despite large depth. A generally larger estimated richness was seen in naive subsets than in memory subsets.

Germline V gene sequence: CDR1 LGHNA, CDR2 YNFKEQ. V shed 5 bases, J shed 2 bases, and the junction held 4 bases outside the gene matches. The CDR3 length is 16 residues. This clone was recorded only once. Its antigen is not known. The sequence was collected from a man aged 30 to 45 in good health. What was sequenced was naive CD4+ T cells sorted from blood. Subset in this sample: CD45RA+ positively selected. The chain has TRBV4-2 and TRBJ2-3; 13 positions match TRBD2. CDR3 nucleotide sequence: TGTGCCAGCAGCACGGGACTAGCGGGGCCCACAGATACGCAGTATTTT. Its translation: CASSTGLAGPTDTQYF.